Following are 15 T cell receptor beta chains from one sample sequenced in a study of T cell responses to AZD1222 COVID-19 vaccine. TCRdb's table, derived via immunoSEQ multiplex PCR, lists solely in-frame clones and lacks some. Here the sample spans approximately 140,000 clones, about 91% being singletons. The material was peripheral blood, obtained 28 days after the second AZD1222 dose. These TCRs come from an adult who received the AZD1222 COVID-19 vaccine.

This chain's CDR3 is CASSGTGANYGYTF. The CDR3 region has the DNA TGTGCCAGCAGCGGGACAGGGGCTAACTATGGCTACACCTTC. The chain uses TRBV7-9 and TRBJ1-2; 10 bases line up with TRBD1. V dropped 5 bases and J dropped 0; count of bases not matched to a gene: 0. From germline, CDR1 is SEHNR and CDR2 FQNEAQ (reference sequence). CDR3 length: 14 residues.

The V call is TRBV3-1 (or the pseudogene TRBV3-2), the J call TRBJ1-5, with D unresolved. The length of the CDR3 is 13 residues. Per germline, CDR1 LGHDT and CDR2 YNNKEL (reference sequence). Trimming cost V 0 bases and J 7 bases, with 7 bases left between them. The CDR3 nucleotides are TGTGCCAGCAGCCAAGATCGAGGCCAGCCCCAGCATTTT. It codes for CASSQDRGQPQHF.

This chain links TRBV19 with TRBJ1-5, with D unresolved. V lost 5 bases to trimming and J lost 3 bases, with 8 bases between them. This CDR3 region has 13 residues. Per the germline V gene, CDR1 is LNHDA and CDR2 is SQIVND (reference sequence). CDR3 loop: CASSQAFNQPQHF. The CDR3 region has the DNA TGTGCCAGTAGTCAGGCCTTCAATCAGCCCCAGCATTTT.

The chain links TRBV6-6 to TRBJ2-1, with D unresolved. Trimming took off 4 bases at V and 6 bases at J, with 7 bases between the two ends. Per the germline V gene, CDR1 is MNHNY and CDR2 is SVGAGI (reference sequence). The CDR3 contains 12 residues. CDR3 DNA: TGTGCCAGCAGTTCTAGGGCCAATGAGCAGTTCTTC. It translates to CASSSRANEQFF.

The chain is built from TRBV4-2 and TRBJ2-7; no clear D. V gave up 1 base and J gave up 0 bases, with 7 bases separating them. Germline values: CDR1 LGHNA, CDR2 YNFKEQ. This CDR3 is 14 amino acids long. The DNA of the CDR3 is TGTGCCAGCAGCCAAGCCTTAAGCTCCTACGAGCAGTACTTC. Translated: CASSQALSSYEQYF.

This chain uses TRBV7-6 with TRBJ1-6; 7 nucleotides line up with TRBD1. Germline CDR1 is SGHVS and CDR2 is FNYEAQ. The junction had 3 bases not matched to a gene; V was cut back by 5 bases and J by 5 bases. The CDR3 extends over 14 amino acids. Here the CDR3 reads CASSQTGNNSPLHF. The CDR3 coding sequence is TGTGCCAGCAGCCAGACAGGGAATAATTCACCCCTCCACTTT.

This rearrangement joins TRBV14 to TRBJ2-5; TRBD1 matches at 7 bases. V gave up 3 bases and J gave up 3 bases; unmatched junction bases: 7. The CDR3 has 15 amino acids. Germline V gene lookup returns CDR1 SGHDN and CDR2 FVKESK. This CDR3 reads CASSQMTGWKETQYF. The CDR3 bases are TGTGCCAGCAGCCAGATGACAGGGTGGAAAGAGACCCAGTACTTC.

The chain links TRBV11-3 to TRBJ2-7; tentatively, D is TRBD2 (5 bases). Deletions cut 0 bases from V and 0 bases from J, with 12 bases between. Germline lookup yields CDR1 SGHNT and CDR2 YENEEA. The CDR3 loop spans 16 amino acids. The CDR3 region is CASSLDLSGSSYEQYF. The CDR3 nucleotides are TGTGCCAGCAGCTTAGATTTGAGTGGGAGCTCCTACGAGCAGTACTTC.

The J gene is TRBJ1-5, the V gene TRBV6-5, with a weak D call TRBD1 (5 bases). The germline gives CDR1 MNHEY, CDR2 SVGAGI. V gave up 0 bases and J gave up 3 bases, with 9 bases separating them. The CDR3 contains 15 residues. The CDR3 loop reads CASSYSTGPNQPQHF. CDR3 in DNA: TGTGCCAGCAGTTACTCGACGGGGCCCAATCAGCCCCAGCATTTT.

The V gene is TRBV6-6, the J gene TRBJ2-7; 7 bases line up with TRBD1. Germline V gives CDR1 MNHNY, CDR2 SVGAGI (reference sequence). The CDR3 is 14 amino acids. With 2 bases clipped from V and 2 bases from J, the junction kept 3 bases outside the gene matches. In DNA, the CDR3 is TGTGCCAGCAGTTACCGTACAGGGGCCTACGAGCAGTACTTC. Translation gives CASSYRTGAYEQYF.

This chain joins TRBV11-3 and TRBJ2-4; D remains ambiguous. V dropped 5 bases and J dropped 7 bases, with 18 bases sitting between them. Looked up from germline, CDR1 is SGHNT and CDR2 is YENEEA. The CDR3 has 15 residues. Here the CDR3 DNA reads TGTGCCAGCAGCGACAAAAGTGGCGACGTCAACATTCAGTACTTC. Its translation: CASSDKSGDVNIQYF.

V is TRBV21-1 and J is TRBJ1-1; TRBD1 is taken as the D call from the table, unchecked against the DNA. TRBV21-1 is reported as a pseudogene. This CDR3 is 17 amino acids long. The DNA of the CDR3 is TGTGCCAGCAGCAAAAGAGACAGGTGCCCCATGAACACTGAAGCTTTCTTT. Amino acid sequence: CASSKRDRCPMNTEAFF.

The V call is TRBV5-1, the J call TRBJ1-5; D is undetermined. Germline values: CDR1 SGHRS, CDR2 YFSETQ. The CDR3 is 15 residues long. V lost 0 bases and J 0 bases, leaving 7 bases between the germline ends. CDR3 sequence reads: CASSLEGDSNQPQHF. DNA of the CDR3: TGCGCCAGCAGCTTGGAGGGCGATAGCAATCAGCCCCAGCATTTT.

This sequence joins TRBV21-1 and TRBJ2-1. TRBV21-1 constitutes a pseudogene. The CDR3 is 17 amino acids. The CDR3 sequence is CASSNRGIEGIYNEQFF. The DNA for the CDR3 is TGTGCCAGCAGCAACCGGGGTATCGAGGGGATTTACAATGAGCAGTTCTTC.

This clone was recorded once. The chain uses TRBV19 and TRBJ2-2; no clear D. Between the trimmed V and J ends, which lost 5 bases and 3 bases, there was a span of 10 bases. This CDR3 is built from 14 residues. The germline CDR1 and CDR2 sequences are LNHDA and SQIVND (reference sequence). The CDR3 DNA is TGTGCCAGTAGTTCCGGCTATGACACCGGGGAGCTGTTTTTT. Translating gives CASSSGYDTGELFF. Variable domain in full (rest from reference TRBV19 and TRBJ2-2): DGGITQSPKYLFRKEGQNVTLSCEQNLNHDAMYWYRQDPGQGLRLIYYSQIVNDFQKGDIAEGYSVSREKKESFPLTVTSAQKNPTAFYLCASSSGYDTGELFFGEGSRLTVL.